This TCR beta chain was identified in a study of CD8 T cells in ankylosing spondylitis. Each TCR beta library was made by quantitative 5'-RACE that incorporated molecular barcodes. Using its own MiXCR run on the 5' RACE reads, TCRdb lists one record per CDR3 protein. The sample carries 220,000 or so distinct CDR3 sequences, about 11% recorded once. The CDR3 spans 17 residues. CDR1 is SSHAT, CDR2 FNYEAQ, per germline (reference sequence). Whole-study results and caveats: What appeared characteristic of ankylosing spondylitis blood was a TCR beta motif of 7 or 8 highly homologous variants. In reactive arthritis synovial fluid and blood, some motif variants had been reported before.

Of note for this clonotype: The antigen remains undetermined. At one of its ends the junction is not consistent with the germline gene, which may arise from a read error.

Material: blood, either unsorted or a sorted T cell fraction (not recorded which). The clonotype was recovered from a male donor with ankylosing spondylitis or in good health (not recorded which). The chain links TRBV7-7 to TRBJ2-2, with 12 bases fitting TRBD2. CDR3 nucleotide sequence: TGTGCTAGCAGCCCCTCACTAGCGGGGGGGAACACCGGGGAGCTGTTTTTT. Translation: CASSPSLAGGNTGELFF.